A selection of T cell receptor beta chains follows, all from one sample in a study of low-dose radiotherapy and immunotherapy resistance in tumors. TCRdb re-called the reads through MiXCR, storing one row per CDR3 protein. The profile shows about 46,000 distinct CDR3 sequences, approximately 10% of them singletons. The sample was PBMCs, taken before treatment. These receptors all come from a female donor with ovarian cancer. Both conserved end residues are part of each CDR3. A D gene is named only where the DNA matches it firmly. Clone size is not always given. Where it is, it says once, few, many or a class for expanded clones.

d_call	v_call	j_call	clone_size	cdr3_aa	cdr3_nt
.	TRBV12-3/TRBV12-4	TRBJ2-1	many	CASSIGGPSYNEQFF	TGTGCCAGCAGTATCGGGGGCCCCTCCTACAATGAGCAGTTCTTC
TRBD1	TRBV15	TRBJ1-5	many	CATAGTGGSEPQHF	TGTGCCACCGCGGGGACAGGGGGGTCGGAGCCCCAGCATTTT
.	TRBV7-7	TRBJ2-5	few	CASSRSGTETQYF	TGTGCTAGCAGCCGATCAGGGACCGAGACCCAGTACTTC
TRBD1	TRBV30	TRBJ1-2	many	CAWSALRTGGIGYTF	TGTGCCTGGAGTGCCCTCCGGACAGGGGGTATTGGCTACACCTTC
TRBD1	TRBV6-1	TRBJ1-6	many	CASTLPTGDMDNSPLHF	TGTGCCAGCACCTTACCGACAGGGGATATGGATAATTCACCCCTCCACTTT
TRBD2	TRBV2	TRBJ2-7	many	CASRGLAGAYEQYF	TGTGCCAGCAGGGGACTAGCGGGGGCTTACGAGCAGTACTTC
.	TRBV9	TRBJ2-2	many	CASSGRGSYRDYTGELFF	TGTGCCAGCAGCGGTCGGGGGTCGTACAGGGATTACACCGGGGAGCTGTTTTTT
.	TRBV5-4	TRBJ1-1	.	CASSLASLTEAFF	TGTGCCAGCAGCTTGGCCAGCCTCACTGAAGCTTTCTTT
TRBD1	TRBV27	TRBJ2-5	many	CASSLIGTGGLETQYF	TGTGCCAGCAGTTTAATCGGGACAGGGGGCTTGGAGACCCAGTACTTC
.	TRBV7-4	TRBJ2-7	many	CAIKDRFYEQYF	TGTGCCATCAAAGACCGATTCTACGAGCAGTACTTC
.	TRBV5-1	TRBJ2-3	many	CASSLDPRTELSTDTQYF	TGCGCCAGCAGCTTGGATCCTCGGACGGAGCTAAGCACAGATACGCAGTATTTT
.	TRBV29-1	TRBJ2-1	many	CSVGPSGSNEQFF	TGCAGCGTTGGCCCAAGCGGGTCTAATGAGCAGTTCTTC
TRBD2	TRBV2	TRBJ2-1	many	CASSTSGSPAFF	TGTGCCAGCAGTACTAGCGGGAGCCCCGCCTTCTTC
.	TRBV5-5	TRBJ2-2	few	CASSPFIGAWETQRGELFFF	.
.	TRBV27	TRBJ1-4	many	CASSLISGAANEKLFF	TGTGCCAGCAGTTTAATTTCAGGGGCGGCTAATGAAAAACTGTTTTTT
.	TRBV19	TRBJ1-1	many	CASSIVPGTSTEAFF	TGTGCCAGTAGTATAGTTCCGGGGACCAGCACTGAAGCTTTCTTT
.	TRBV6-1	TRBJ2-1	many	CASSGLWSSSYNEQFF	TGTGCCAGCAGTGGCCTTTGGTCAAGCTCCTACAATGAGCAGTTCTTC
TRBD1	TRBV2	TRBJ2-6	many	CASVRDRAGANVLTF	TGTGCCAGCGTACGGGACAGGGCCGGGGCCAACGTCCTGACTTTC
.	TRBV25-1	TRBJ2-7	many	CASRPNGLRYYEQYF	TGTGCCAGCAGACCGAATGGGTTGCGTTACTACGAGCAGTACTTC
.	TRBV19	TRBJ2-1	many	CASTERPNNEQFF	TGTGCCAGTACGGAAAGGCCCAACAATGAGCAGTTCTTC